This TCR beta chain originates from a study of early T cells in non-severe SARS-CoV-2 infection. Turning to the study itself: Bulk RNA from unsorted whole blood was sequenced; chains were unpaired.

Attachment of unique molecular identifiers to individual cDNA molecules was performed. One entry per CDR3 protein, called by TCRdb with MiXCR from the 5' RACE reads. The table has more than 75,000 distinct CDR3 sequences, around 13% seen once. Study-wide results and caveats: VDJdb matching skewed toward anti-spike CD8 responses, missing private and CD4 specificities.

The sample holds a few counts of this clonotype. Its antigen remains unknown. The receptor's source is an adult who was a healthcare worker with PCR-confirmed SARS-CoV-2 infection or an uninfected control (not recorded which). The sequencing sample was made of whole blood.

The CDR3 DNA follows: TGTGCCAGCAGTGACAGGCACAACTACGAGCAGTACTTC. Translating it yields CASSDRHNYEQYF. The genes are TRBV25-1 and TRBJ2-7; D gene unclear. Per the germline V gene, CDR1 is MGHDK and CDR2 is SYGVNS. The CDR3 consists of 13 residues. The V gene lost 3 bases and the J gene lost 3 bases, with 9 bases spanning the gap.